One T cell receptor (beta chain) is described in this entry. Its matching antigen is unknown. This sample stems from a study of response to subunit inactivated influenza vaccine. Study-wide findings and caveats: Authors proposed each seasonal influenza vaccination draws in few new T cells.

TCRdb re-called the RT-PCR reads through MiXCR, storing one row per CDR3 protein. The data show 300,000 to 350,000 distinct CDR3 sequences, with 22% seen just once and 10% held by the top ten. The V gene's germline CDR1 is MNHEY and CDR2 SVGEGT. CDR3 length equals 16 residues. Trimming cost V 7 bases and J 2 bases; bases outside gene matches: 12. The sample here was PBMCs from blood, taken 21 months after vaccination. This chain uses TRBV6-2 or TRBV6-3 with TRBJ2-7, with TRBD2 identical over 9 bases. The TCR sequence derives from a man between 45 and 75 years old who received an inactivated influenza vaccine. CDR3 protein: CASTERGAGRPYEQYF. CDR3 nucleotides: TGTGCCAGCACTGAGCGGGGGGCCGGTCGTCCCTACGAGCAGTACTTC.